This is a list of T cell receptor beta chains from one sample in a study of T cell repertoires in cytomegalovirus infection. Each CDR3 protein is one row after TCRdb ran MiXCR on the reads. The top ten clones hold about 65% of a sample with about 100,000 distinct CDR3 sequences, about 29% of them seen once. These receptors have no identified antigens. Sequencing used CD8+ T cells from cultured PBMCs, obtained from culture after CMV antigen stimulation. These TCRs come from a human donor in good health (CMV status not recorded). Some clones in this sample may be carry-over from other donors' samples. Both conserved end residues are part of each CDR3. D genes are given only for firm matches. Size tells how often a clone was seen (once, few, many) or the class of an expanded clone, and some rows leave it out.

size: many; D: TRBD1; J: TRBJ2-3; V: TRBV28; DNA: TGTGCCAGCAGTGGTACCGGGACAGCTAGCACAGATACGCAGTATTTT; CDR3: CASSGTGTASTDTQYF
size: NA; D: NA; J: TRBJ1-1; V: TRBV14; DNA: TGTGCCAGCAGCCAAGTTTACGGGGGTACTGAAGCTTTCTTT; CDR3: CASSQVYGGTEAFF
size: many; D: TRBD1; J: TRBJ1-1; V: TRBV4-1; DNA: TGCGCCAGCAGCCACGCGGGACAGGGGATGAACACTGAAGCTTTCTTT; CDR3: CASSHAGQGMNTEAFF
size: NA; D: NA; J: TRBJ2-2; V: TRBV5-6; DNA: TGTGCCAGCAGCCTGTACCTTGCGAACACCGGGGAGCTGTTTTTT; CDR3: CASSLYLANTGELFF
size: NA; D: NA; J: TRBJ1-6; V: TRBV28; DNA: TGTGCCAGCAGTTTTAACACGGGACTAGATAATTCACCCCTCCACTTT; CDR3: CASSFNTGLDNSPLHF
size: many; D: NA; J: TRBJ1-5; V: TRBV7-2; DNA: TGTGCCAGCAGCCCAGTGGGTAGCAATCAGCCCCAGCATTTT; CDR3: CASSPVGSNQPQHF
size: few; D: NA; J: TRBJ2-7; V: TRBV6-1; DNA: TGTGCCAGCAGCCTAGTCTTGATGGCGGACGAGCAGTACTTC; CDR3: CASSLVLMADEQYF
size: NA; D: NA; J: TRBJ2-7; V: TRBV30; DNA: TGTGCCTGGGGTTGGGGCGGCGAGCAGTACTTC; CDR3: CAWGWGGEQYF
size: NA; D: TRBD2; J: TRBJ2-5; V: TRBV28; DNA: TGTGCCAGCAGTACCGGGACTAGCGCGAGATACCAAGAGACCCAGTACTTC; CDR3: CASSTGTSARYQETQYF
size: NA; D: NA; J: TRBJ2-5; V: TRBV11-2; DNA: TGTGCCAGCAGTGGGGATATCCCAGGGAAGAAAGAGACCCAGTACTTC; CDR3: CASSGDIPGKKETQYF
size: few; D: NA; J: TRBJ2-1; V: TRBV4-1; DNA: TGCGCCAGCAGCCAAGAGCTGGTTGGTGGGAATGAGCAGTTCTTC; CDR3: CASSQELVGGNEQFF
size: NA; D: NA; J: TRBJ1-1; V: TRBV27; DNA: TGTGCCAGCAGTTCCCATCTCTTGAACACTGAAGCTTTCTTT; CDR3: CASSSHLLNTEAFF
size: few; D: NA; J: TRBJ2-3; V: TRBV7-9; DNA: TGTGCCAGCAGCTTAGACAGCGGTCGGTCAGATACGCAGTATTTT; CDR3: CASSLDSGRSDTQYF
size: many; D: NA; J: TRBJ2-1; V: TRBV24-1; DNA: TGTGCCACCAGTGATTTAGGTGACCTGGGGAATGAGCAGTTCTTC; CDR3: CATSDLGDLGNEQFF
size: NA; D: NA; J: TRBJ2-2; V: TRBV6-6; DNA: TGTGCCAGCAGTCGATCCACCGGGGAGCTGTTTTTT; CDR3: CASSRSTGELFF
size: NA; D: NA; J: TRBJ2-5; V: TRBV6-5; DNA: TGTGCCAGCAGCCCTACTAGGGTCCCCCAAGAGACCCAGTACTTC; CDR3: CASSPTRVPQETQYF
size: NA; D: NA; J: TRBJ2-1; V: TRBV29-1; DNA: TGCAGCCCCGCGAGGGGGTCCAATGAGCAGTTCTTC; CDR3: CSPARGSNEQFF
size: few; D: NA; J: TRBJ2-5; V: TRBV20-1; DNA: TGCAGTGCTACACCTCGCGGGGTGGAGACCCAGTACTTC; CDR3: CSATPRGVETQYF
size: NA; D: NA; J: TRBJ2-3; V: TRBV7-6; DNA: TGTGCCAGCAGCCCAGGCACAGATACGCAGTATTTT; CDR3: CASSPGTDTQYF
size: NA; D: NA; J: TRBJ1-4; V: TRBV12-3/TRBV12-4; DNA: TGTGCCAGCAGTCTCCACCGGCCACTGGGGCATGAAAAACTGTTTTTT; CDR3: CASSLHRPLGHEKLFF
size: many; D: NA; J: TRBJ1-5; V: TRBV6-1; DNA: TGTGCCAGCGGGAGAAATTTCTACAATCAGCCCCAGCATTTT; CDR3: CASGRNFYNQPQHF
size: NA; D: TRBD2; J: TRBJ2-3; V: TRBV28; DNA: TGTGCCAGCCGGGAGGCCACAGATACGCAGTATTTT; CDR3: CASREATDTQYF
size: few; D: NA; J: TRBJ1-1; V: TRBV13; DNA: TGTGCCAGCAGGCCCCGGGGGGGAACGAACACTGAAGCTTTCTTT; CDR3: CASRPRGGTNTEAFF
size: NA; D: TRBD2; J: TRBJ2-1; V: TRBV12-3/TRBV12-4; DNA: TGTGCCAGCAGTTCACCTGGGGGGGGGTACTACAATGAGCAGTTCTTC; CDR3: CASSSPGGGYYNEQFF
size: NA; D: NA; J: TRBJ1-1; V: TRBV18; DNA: TGTGCCAGCTCATTTAGCAGGGTGAACACTGAAGCTTTCTTT; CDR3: CASSFSRVNTEAFF
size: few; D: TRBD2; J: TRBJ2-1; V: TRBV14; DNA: TGTGCCAGCAGCCTCCTAGCGGGGGACTACAATGAGCAGTTCTTC; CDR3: CASSLLAGDYNEQFF
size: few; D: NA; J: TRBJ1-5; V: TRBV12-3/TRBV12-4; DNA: TGTGCCAGCAGTTTAGCGCAGAATCAGCCCCAGCATTTT; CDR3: CASSLAQNQPQHF
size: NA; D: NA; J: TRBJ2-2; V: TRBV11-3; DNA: TGTGCCAGCAGCCCTCAAGTTGAGGGAGACACCGGGGAGCTGTTTTTT; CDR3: CASSPQVEGDTGELFF
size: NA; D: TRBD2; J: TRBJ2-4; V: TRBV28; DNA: TGTGCCAGCAGTTCCCGGACTAGCAGCGACCCTAATCAGTACTTC; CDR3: CASSSRTSSDPNQYF
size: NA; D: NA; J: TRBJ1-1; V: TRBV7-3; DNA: TGTGCCAGCAGCTTTACAATGGGCACTGAAGCTTTCTTT; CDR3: CASSFTMGTEAFF
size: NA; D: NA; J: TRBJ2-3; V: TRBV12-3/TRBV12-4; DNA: TGTGCCAGCAGCCCCCCCCCGGCAGATACGCAGTATTTT; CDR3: CASSPPPADTQYF
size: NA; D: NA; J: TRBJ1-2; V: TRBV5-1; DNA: TGCGCCAGCAGCTTGGCCGTGGCAGGGAACTATGGCTACACCTTC; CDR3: CASSLAVAGNYGYTF
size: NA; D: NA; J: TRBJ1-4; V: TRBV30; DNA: TGTGCCTGGGGGGGGTTTGAGGAAAAACTGTTTTTT; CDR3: CAWGGFEEKLFF
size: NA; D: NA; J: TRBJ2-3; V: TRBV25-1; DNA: TGTGCCAGCAGTGAGTGGGACGACACAGATACGCAGTATTTT; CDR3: CASSEWDDTDTQYF
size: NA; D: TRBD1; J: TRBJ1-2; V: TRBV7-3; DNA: TGTGCCAGCAGCTTCTTCGAAACAGGGGAAAGCCCTGGGGATGGCTACACCTTC; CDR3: CASSFFETGESPGDGYTF